Listed below are T cell receptor beta chains from one sample, sequenced in a study of cytomegalovirus exposure and HLA in healthy donors. Sequencing used immunoSEQ multiplex PCR; TCRdb keeps in-frame clones, though not all of them. The repertoire holds approximately 210,000 clones, 60% to 80% seen once, with about 2% in the top ten. The sample comprised PBMCs. The receptors stem from a male donor in good health and CMV-seronegative. CDR3s include the opening cysteine and the closing phenylalanine or tryptophan. A D gene is named only where the DNA matches it firmly. A clone size is listed for some rows: how often the clone was seen (once, few, many), or a class if it is expanded.

clone_size	v_call	j_call	d_call	cdr3_aa	cdr3_nt
few	TRBV28	TRBJ2-7	-	CASSSRTVYEQYF	TGTGCCAGCAGTTCCCGGACAGTCTACGAGCAGTACTTC
-	TRBV15	TRBJ1-5	TRBD1	CATSRDRQGYQPQHF	TGTGCCACCAGCAGAGACCGACAGGGTTATCAGCCCCAGCATTTT
-	TRBV7-6	TRBJ2-7	-	CASSPQGGMHEQYF	TGTGCCAGCAGTCCACAGGGGGGGATGCACGAGCAGTACTTC
-	TRBV27	TRBJ2-3	-	CASSWGRDPDTQYF	TGTGCCAGCAGTTGGGGCAGAGATCCAGATACGCAGTATTTT
-	TRBV19	TRBJ1-4	-	CASSPAEELFF	TGTGCCAGTAGTCCCGCGGAAGAGCTGTTTTTT
-	TRBV25-1	TRBJ1-1	-	CASSDAARLMGEAFF	TGTGCCAGCAGTGACGCGGCCAGACTGATGGGTGAAGCTTTCTTT
-	TRBV5-1	TRBJ2-7	-	CASSRQVGASYEQYF	TGCGCCAGCAGCAGACAGGTGGGGGCCTCCTACGAGCAGTACTTC
-	TRBV19	TRBJ2-1	-	CASSILARGASYNEQFF	TGTGCCAGTAGTATCCTAGCGCGAGGTGCCTCCTACAATGAGCAGTTCTTC
-	TRBV7-2	TRBJ1-5	-	CASSVGTPSNQPQHF	TGTGCCAGCAGCGTAGGGACACCTAGCAATCAGCCCCAGCATTTT
-	TRBV2	TRBJ1-5	-	CASSGRGGQPQHF	TGTGCCAGCAGTGGAAGGGGGGGTCAGCCCCAGCATTTT
-	TRBV7-2	TRBJ1-1	-	CASSLAPVNTEAFF	TGTGCCAGCAGCTTAGCGCCAGTGAACACTGAAGCTTTCTTT
few	TRBV6-6	TRBJ2-7	-	CASSSSGATYEQYF	TGTGCCAGCAGCTCCTCAGGGGCAACTTACGAGCAGTACTTC
once	TRBV27	TRBJ1-6	-	CASSLGAAEPSYNSPLHF	TGTGCCAGCAGTTTAGGCGCGGCAGAACCCTCCTATAATTCACCCCTCCACTTT
-	TRBV30	TRBJ2-2	-	CAWSIRGDTGELFF	TGTGCCTGGAGTATCAGGGGGGACACCGGGGAGCTGTTTTTT
-	TRBV7-8	TRBJ2-3	TRBD2	CASSVPRPGLGSIYGQYF	TGTGCCAGCAGCGTACCTCGCCCGGGACTAGGCTCCATATACGGGCAGTATTTT
-	TRBV5-4	TRBJ1-4	-	CASSFQRGSNEKLFF	TGTGCCAGCAGCTTCCAACGGGGATCTAATGAAAAACTGTTTTTT
-	TRBV6-5	TRBJ1-1	TRBD1	CASSGTGGGTEAFF	TGTGCCTCCTCCGGGACAGGGGGGGGAACTGAAGCTTTCTTT
-	TRBV28	TRBJ2-7	TRBD2	CASSFPLAGGDYEQYF	TGTGCCAGCAGTTTCCCGCTAGCGGGAGGAGATTACGAGCAGTACTTC
-	TRBV9	TRBJ2-5	TRBD2	CASSGEGTLQYF	TGTGCCAGCAGCGGGGAGGGAACTTTACAGTACTTC
-	TRBV19	TRBJ2-1	TRBD2	CASSIDVGLAANSYNEQFF	TGTGCCAGTAGTATAGATGTGGGACTAGCGGCGAACTCCTACAATGAGCAGTTCTTC
-	TRBV7-9	TRBJ2-5	TRBD2	CASSSRLAGDLTQYF	TGTGCCAGCAGCTCAAGACTAGCGGGAGATCTGACCCAGTACTTC
-	TRBV5-4	TRBJ1-4	TRBD1	CASSSDRVDEKLFF	TGTGCCAGCAGCTCGGACAGGGTGGATGAAAAACTGTTTTTT
-	TRBV5-8	TRBJ2-5	TRBD2	CASSHPGGGDETQYF	TGTGCCAGCAGCCACCCGGGAGGGGGAGATGAGACCCAGTACTTC
-	TRBV7-9	TRBJ2-7	TRBD2	CASSYSGRTSYEQYF	TGTGCCAGCAGCTATAGCGGGAGAACCTCCTACGAGCAGTACTTC
-	TRBV4-2	TRBJ2-3	TRBD1	CASSQENRGLSDTQYF	TGTGCCAGCAGCCAAGAAAACAGGGGGCTTTCGGATACGCAGTATTTT
-	TRBV15	TRBJ2-3	-	CATSRDSGRWDTQYF	TGTGCCACCAGCAGAGATTCTGGGAGGTGGGATACGCAGTATTTT
-	TRBV19	TRBJ1-1	-	CASSYGRRTEAFF	TGTGCCAGTAGTTACGGGAGACGGACTGAAGCTTTCTTT
once	TRBV6-4	TRBJ2-1	-	CASSEWQYNEQFF	TGTGCCAGCAGTGAATGGCAGTACAATGAGCAGTTCTTC
-	TRBV29-1	TRBJ2-7	TRBD1	CSLRTGDEQYF	TGCAGCTTGCGGACAGGGGACGAGCAGTACTTC
-	TRBV23-1	TRBJ1-1	-	CASSQSTAEAFF	TGCGCCAGCAGTCAATCGACAGCTGAAGCTTTCTTT
-	TRBV23-1	TRBJ1-4	-	CASSQDSENEKLFF	TGCGCCAGCAGTCAGGACAGCGAGAATGAAAAACTGTTTTTT
-	TRBV6-6	TRBJ2-5	-	CASSPVDSWAETQYF	TGTGCCAGCAGTCCCGTCGATTCTTGGGCAGAGACCCAGTACTTC
-	TRBV6-5	TRBJ2-3	-	CASSARGTSTDTQYF	TGTGCCAGCAGTGCACGTGGGACTAGCACAGATACGCAGTATTTT
few	TRBV18	TRBJ1-1	-	CASSPGPDLRTEAFF	TGTGCCAGCTCACCAGGGCCGGATCTAAGGACTGAAGCTTTCTTT
-	TRBV11-2	TRBJ1-1	TRBD1	CASSSTGGWTEAFF	TGTGCCAGCAGCTCCACAGGGGGCTGGACTGAAGCTTTCTTT
few	TRBV15	TRBJ1-5	TRBD1	CATSRARDRENQPQHF	TGTGCCACCAGCAGAGCTCGCGACAGGGAAAATCAGCCCCAGCATTTT
-	TRBV25-1	TRBJ2-5	TRBD1	CASGPGTGFQYF	TGTGCCAGCGGCCCGGGGACAGGTTTCCAGTACTTC
-	TRBV13	TRBJ2-2	TRBD2	CASSTRKKRGAWNTGELFF	TGTGCCAGCAGCACCCGAAAAAAGCGGGGGGCCTGGAACACCGGGGAGCTGTTTTTT
once	TRBV2	TRBJ1-5	-	CASSEGGGNWAQYQPQHF	TGTGCCAGCAGTGAAGGGGGCGGGAATTGGGCACAATATCAGCCCCAGCATTTT
few	TRBV2	TRBJ2-5	TRBD2	CASSEGGGETQYF	TGTGCCAGCAGTGAGGGGGGAGGGGAGACCCAGTACTTC
-	TRBV7-3	TRBJ2-2	TRBD1	CASSLSATGSTGELFF	TGTGCCAGCAGCTTATCTGCGACAGGGTCGACCGGGGAGCTGTTTTTT
-	TRBV25-1	TRBJ1-4	-	CASSTPRGLGIGEKLFF	TGTGCCAGCAGTACCCCGAGGGGGTTAGGGATTGGTGAAAAACTGTTTTTT
few	TRBV5-4	TRBJ2-2	-	CASSPQRGTGELFF	TGTGCCAGCAGCCCTCAACGGGGCACCGGGGAGCTGTTTTTT
-	TRBV2	TRBJ1-1	-	CASTLGRMNTEAFF	TGTGCCAGCACTCTGGGGCGGATGAACACTGAAGCTTTCTTT
-	TRBV7-3	TRBJ2-3	TRBD2	CASSPGLAVSTDTQYF	TGTGCCAGCAGCCCGGGACTAGCGGTTAGCACAGATACGCAGTATTTT
-	TRBV5-1	TRBJ1-1	-	CASSLSAGANTEAFF	TGCGCCAGCAGCTTGAGTGCAGGGGCGAACACTGAAGCTTTCTTT